This T cell receptor (beta chain) was obtained from a study of T cell repertoires in cytomegalovirus infection. For the study at large: Matching HLA type and CMV infection were both indicated by public TCR beta signatures. Study outcomes and limitations: In two of eight donors, the top clonotype was HLA-C-restricted CMV-specific. Individuals carrying CMV plus the relevant HLA were identified by cumulative frequency of public TCR beta families.

Remarks on this clonotype: What it recognizes is unknown.

TCRdb recomputed calls from the reads with MiXCR, one row per CDR3 protein. The top ten hold 8.5% to 10% of the sample, which has some 390,000 distinct CDR3 sequences, around 18% seen once. Germline V gene lookup returns CDR1 LGHNA and CDR2 YSLEER. Trimming cost V 1 base and J 4 bases, with 14 bases left between them. The CDR3 contains 16 residues. The specimen sequenced was PBMCs. The receptor was derived from a human donor in good health (CMV status not recorded). Some clones in this sample may be carry-over from other donors' samples. The genes are TRBV4-3 and TRBJ2-1; possible D gene TRBD2, 5 bases. The CDR3 sequence is CASSQGSGEYYNEQFF. For the CDR3, the DNA is TGCGCCAGCAGCCAAGGGAGCGGAGAATATTACAATGAGCAGTTCTTC.